The 21 T cell receptor beta chains in this list originate from one sample, sequenced in a study of neurological immune-mediated disorders. TCRdb called the 5' RACE reads again in MiXCR, with one record for every CDR3 protein. Counted here are more than 50,000 distinct CDR3 sequences, over 9.5% occurring once; the ten biggest clones make up less than 2%. Sequences were obtained from PBMCs. These receptors all stem from a man aged 60-69 years in good health.

In this sample, this clonotype turned up many times. The chain has TRBV10-1 and TRBJ1-3; no clear D gene. The germline V and J ends were trimmed by 3 bases and 2 bases, with 8 bases remaining between them. CDR1 and CDR2 (germline): WNHNN, SYGVQD (reference sequence). The CDR3 contains 14 residues. The CDR3 here is CASSDSVTGNTIYF. The CDR3 region has the DNA TGCGCCAGCAGTGATTCCGTTACTGGAAACACCATATATTTT.

This clonotype was detected ten times or more. CDR3 residues: CASSPTASGNTIYF. CDR3 nucleotide sequence: TGTGCCAGCAGCCCGACGGCCTCTGGAAACACCATATATTTT. The rearrangement links TRBV7-2 to TRBJ1-3, with no clear D. Germline assignment: CDR1 SGHTA and CDR2 FQGNSA. Deletions cut 5 bases from V and 0 bases from J, with 8 bases between. The CDR3 spans 14 residues.

This clonotype was observed at least ten times. The rearrangement links TRBV7-2 to TRBJ1-2; tentative D call: TRBD1 (5 bases). V dropped 6 bases and J dropped 3 bases, with 11 bases sitting between them. Germline V gives CDR1 SGHTA, CDR2 FQGNSA. The length of the CDR3 is 13 residues. The CDR3 reads CASSMQGDYGYTF. The CDR3 DNA follows: TGTGCCAGCAGTATGCAGGGAGACTATGGCTACACCTTC.

There are many counts of this clonotype. Since a much larger clone is just one base distant, this may be a read error. The chain couples TRBV5-5 to TRBJ2-7, with TRBD1 matching over 9 bases. The CDR3 covers 13 residues. V was clipped by 4 bases and J by 2 bases; unmatched bases: 1. Germline V gene data show CDR1 as SGHKS and CDR2 as YYEKEE (reference sequence). The CDR3 sequence: CASSRDRAYEQYF. The DNA for the CDR3 is TGTGCCAGCAGCCGGGACAGGGCCTACGAGCAGTACTTC.

This clonotype has a count of ten or more. The CDR3 DNA reads as TGTGCCAGCAGCCTATGGGGGGACAATCAGCCCCAGCATTTT. Its translation: CASSLWGDNQPQHF. The genes are TRBV3-1 and TRBJ1-5, with D maybe TRBD1 (5 bases). CDR1 and CDR2 from the germline V gene are LGHDT and YNNKEL (reference sequence). The CDR3 extends over 14 amino acids. V was cut by 4 bases and J by 3 bases, with 10 bases left in between.

This clonotype was counted ten times or more. The V gene is TRBV4-2, the J gene TRBJ2-2; tentatively, D is TRBD2 (6 bases). With 4 bases removed from V and 3 bases from J, the gap between germline ends came to 12 bases. The CDR3 has 15 residues. Germline assignment: CDR1 LGHNA and CDR2 YNFKEQ. The CDR3 region has the DNA TGTGCCAGCAGCCTAACGGGAGAATACACCGGGGAGCTGTTTTTT. Translating it yields CASSLTGEYTGELFF.

This clonotype turned up a few times. The V and J genes are TRBV20-1 and TRBJ1-2, with D hard to call. The CDR3 covers 12 residues. Germline CDR1 reads DFQATT; CDR2 reads SNEGSKA (reference sequence). The germline V and J ends were trimmed by 4 bases and 11 bases, with 17 bases remaining between them. CDR3 DNA sequence: TGCAGTGCTACGGGAACTAACTGTGGATACACCTTC. Translated, it gives CSATGTNCGYTF.

This clonotype was found many times. A junction end diverges from the germline sequence, so it may reflect a read error. The chain is built from TRBV20-1 and TRBJ1-1; maybe TRBD1 (6 bases). The CDR3 is made up of 9 amino acids. Germline V gives CDR1 DFQATT, CDR2 SNEGSKA (reference sequence). CDR3 bases: TGCAGTGCTGGAGGACAGCGGTCCTTT. The encoded protein is CSAGGQRSF.

This clonotype was found many times. The chain links TRBV12-3 or TRBV12-4 to TRBJ1-5; D is unclear. V was trimmed by 6 bases and J by 7 bases, leaving 13 bases between them. The length of the CDR3 is 13 residues. The CDR3 sequence is CASRSDPRQPQHF. The DNA for the CDR3 is TGTGCCAGCAGGTCTGACCCAAGGCAGCCCCAGCATTTT.

This clonotype occurred many times. V and J are TRBV11-2 and TRBJ2-2; D is unclear. Trimming cost V 2 bases and J 2 bases, with 3 bases left between them. The CDR3 is 13 residues long. Per the germline V gene, CDR1 is SGHAT and CDR2 is FQNNGV. As DNA, the CDR3 is TGTGCCAGCAGCTTAACAAACACCGGGGAGCTGTTTTTT. It specifies CASSLTNTGELFF. The full variable domain, rest sourced from reference TRBV11-2 and TRBJ2-2, is EAGVAQSPRYKIIEKRQSVAFWCNPISGHATLYWYQQILGQGPKLLIQFQNNGVVDDSQLPKDRFSAERLKGVDSTLKIQPAKLEDSAVYLCASSLTNTGELFFGEGSRLTVL.

This clonotype was detected ten times or more. This chain uses TRBV5-1 with TRBJ2-7; D not resolved. Between the trimmed V and J ends, which lost 0 bases and 0 bases, there was a span of 7 bases. The V gene's germline CDR1 is SGHRS and CDR2 YFSETQ. CDR3 length: 14 amino acids. CDR3 sequence (DNA): TGCGCCAGCAGCTTGGCAGCCTACTCCTACGAGCAGTACTTC. It translates to CASSLAAYSYEQYF.

This clonotype was picked up many times. The chain has TRBV14 and TRBJ2-5, with TRBD2 as a possible D gene (5 bases). Per the germline V gene, CDR1 is SGHDN and CDR2 is FVKESK. V lost 1 base and J lost 9, with 9 bases in between. This CDR3 has 12 amino acids. The CDR3 DNA is TGTGCCAGCAGCCAAGGCTCGGGATCCCAGTACTTC. This codes for CASSQGSGSQYF.

This clonotype was observed many times. The rearrangement joins TRBV20-1 to TRBJ1-4; tentatively, D is TRBD1 (5 bases). Germline V gives CDR1 DFQATT, CDR2 SNEGSKA (reference sequence). V dropped 0 bases and J dropped 5 bases, with 10 bases sitting between them. The CDR3 covers 14 residues. The CDR3 loop reads CSARDLTDNEKLFF. CDR3 in DNA: TGCAGTGCTAGAGATCTGACAGACAATGAAAAACTGTTTTTT.

This clonotype was seen ten or more times. This sequence joins TRBV5-1 and TRBJ2-5, with D possibly being TRBD1 or TRBD2 (5 bases each). The CDR3 runs 15 residues. Germline CDR1 SGHRS, CDR2 YFSETQ. The V end lost 4 bases, the J end lost 3 bases, and 16 bases lay between the germline ends. CDR3 residues: CASSPGRSLKETQYF. In DNA, the CDR3 is TGCGCCAGCAGCCCGGGGCGGAGTCTAAAAGAGACCCAGTACTTC. The variable domain in full, completed from reference TRBV5-1 and TRBJ2-5, reads KAGVTQTPRYLIKTRGQQVTLSCSPISGHRSVSWYQQTPGQGLQFLFEYFSETQRNKGNFPGRFSGRQFSNSRSEMNVSTLELGDSALYLCASSPGRSLKETQYFGPGTRLLVL.

This clonotype was seen at least ten times. V usage is TRBV5-1 and J usage is TRBJ1-1, with 9 bases that match TRBD1. CDR1 and CDR2 (germline): SGHRS, YFSETQ. CDR3 length: 15 amino acids. V lost 4 bases and J lost 0; bases outside the gene matches: 4. The CDR3: CASSQTGGMNTEAFF. The CDR3 DNA follows: TGCGCCAGCAGCCAGACAGGGGGTATGAACACTGAAGCTTTCTTT.

This clonotype was found many times. This chain joins TRBV7-7 and TRBJ2-1; 8 bases line up with TRBD2. In germline, CDR1 is SSHAT, CDR2 FNYEAQ (reference sequence). J was trimmed by 8 bases and V by 5 bases; bases with no gene match: 8. CDR3 size: 14 residues. The DNA of the CDR3 is TGTGCCAGCAGCCCCGGGACTAGGGGGGATGAGCAGTTCTTC. It specifies CASSPGTRGDEQFF.

Many counts were recorded for this clonotype. The chain has TRBV9 and TRBJ2-3; TRBD2 aligns across 11 bases. The trim removed 3 bases at V and 4 bases at J, leaving 10 bases unmatched. The CDR3 is made up of 17 amino acids. Germline CDR1 SGDLS, CDR2 YYNGEE. This chain's CDR3 is CASSGLGLAGGSDTQYF. The CDR3 DNA reads as TGTGCCAGCAGCGGCCTCGGGCTAGCGGGGGGCTCAGATACGCAGTATTTT.

This clonotype was recorded at least ten times. This chain joins TRBV7-2 and TRBJ1-2; D is unresolved. This CDR3 comprises 14 residues. Trimming pared 5 bases from V and 6 bases from J, leaving 16 bases between. Germline V gene data show CDR1 as SGHTA and CDR2 as FQGNSA. As DNA, the CDR3 is TGTGCCAGCAGCACACGGACGGACCGGGATGGCTACACCTTC. Its protein product is CASSTRTDRDGYTF.

There are many counts of this clonotype. The rearrangement uses TRBV19 and TRBJ2-3; unclear D gene. The CDR3 has 12 residues. CDR1 is LNHDA and CDR2 is SQIVND in the germline V gene (reference sequence). V gave up 4 bases and J gave up 7 bases, with 9 bases separating them. CDR3 DNA: TGTGCCAGTAGTACGAACCGCCATACGCAGTATTTT. Protein product: CASSTNRHTQYF.

This clonotype was recorded at least ten times. The rearrangement links TRBV6-5 to TRBJ2-3, with a possible D match to TRBD1 (6 bases). V was clipped by 5 bases and J by 3 bases, with 12 bases between them. There are 14 residues in the CDR3. The germline CDR1 and CDR2 sequences are MNHEY and SVGAGI. CDR3: CASSDRWRTDTQYF. The CDR3 nucleotides are TGTGCCAGCAGTGACAGGTGGAGAACAGATACGCAGTATTTT.

This clonotype was seen repeatedly, ten times or more. This chain uses TRBV18 with TRBJ2-5; tentative D call: TRBD1 (7 bases). The V and J ends lost 1 base and 5 bases respectively, with 11 bases between them. The CDR3 spans 14 residues. Germline values: CDR1 KGHSH, CDR2 LQKENI. The CDR3: CASSPQAGGETQYF. CDR3 bases: TGTGCCAGCTCACCACAAGCAGGGGGGGAGACCCAGTACTTC.